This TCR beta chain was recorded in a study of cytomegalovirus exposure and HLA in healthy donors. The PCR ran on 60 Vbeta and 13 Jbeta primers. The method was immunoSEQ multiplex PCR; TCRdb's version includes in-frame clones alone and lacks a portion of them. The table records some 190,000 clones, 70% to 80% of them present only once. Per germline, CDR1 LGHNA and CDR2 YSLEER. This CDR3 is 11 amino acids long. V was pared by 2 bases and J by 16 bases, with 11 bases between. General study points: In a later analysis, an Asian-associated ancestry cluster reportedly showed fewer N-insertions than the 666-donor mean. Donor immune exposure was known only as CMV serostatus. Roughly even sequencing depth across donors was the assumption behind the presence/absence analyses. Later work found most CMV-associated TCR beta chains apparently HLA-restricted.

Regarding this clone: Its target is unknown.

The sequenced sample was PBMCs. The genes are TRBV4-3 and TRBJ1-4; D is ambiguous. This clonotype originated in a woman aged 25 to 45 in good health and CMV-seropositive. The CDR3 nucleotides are TGCGCCAGCAGCCAACCCCTAGGCGGGTTTTTT. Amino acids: CASSQPLGGFF.